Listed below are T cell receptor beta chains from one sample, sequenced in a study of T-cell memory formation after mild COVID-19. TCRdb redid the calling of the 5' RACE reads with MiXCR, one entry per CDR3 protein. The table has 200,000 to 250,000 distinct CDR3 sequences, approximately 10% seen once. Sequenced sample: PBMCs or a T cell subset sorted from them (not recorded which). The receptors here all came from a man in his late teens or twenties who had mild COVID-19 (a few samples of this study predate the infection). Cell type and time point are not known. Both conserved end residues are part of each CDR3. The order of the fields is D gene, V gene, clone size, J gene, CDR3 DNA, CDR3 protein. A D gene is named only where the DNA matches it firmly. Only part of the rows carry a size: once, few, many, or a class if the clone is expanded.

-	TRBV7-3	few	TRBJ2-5	TGTGCCAGCAGCTTAAAGGGCAGGCAAGAGACCCAGTACTTC	CASSLKGRQETQYF
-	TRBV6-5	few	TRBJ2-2	TGTGCCAGCAGTTACTCGATATCTGGAGGGGAGGCCGGGGAGCTGTTTTTT	CASSYSISGGEAGELFF
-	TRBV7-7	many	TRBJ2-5	TGTGCCAGCAGCCGTTACGGGGGATCCTACCAAGAGACCCAGTACTTC	CASSRYGGSYQETQYF
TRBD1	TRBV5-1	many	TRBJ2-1	TGCGCCAGCAGCGAATCCGGGACAGGCTTCCAGTTCTTC	CASSESGTGFQFF
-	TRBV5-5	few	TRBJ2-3	TGTGCCAGCAGCCAGGCGCCGGCAGGGGGCACAGATACGCAGTATTTT	CASSQAPAGGTDTQYF
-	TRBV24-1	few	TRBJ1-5	TGTGCCACCAGTGACGAGTACCTGGGGCCCCAGCATTTT	CATSDEYLGPQHF
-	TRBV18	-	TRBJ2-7	TGTGCCAGCTCACCCGACCCGCTTGAGCAGTACTTC	CASSPDPLEQYF
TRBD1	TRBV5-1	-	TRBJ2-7	TGCGCCAGCAGCTTGGGATGGGACAGGGGTTACGAGCAGTACTTC	CASSLGWDRGYEQYF
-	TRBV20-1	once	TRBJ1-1	TGCAGTGCTAGAGGGGTCACTGAAGCTTTCTTT	CSARGVTEAFF
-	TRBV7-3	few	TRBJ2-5	TGTGCCAGCAGCCCTCTGGGGTCGAGAGAGACCCAGTACTTC	CASSPLGSRETQYF